This T cell receptor (beta chain) was sequenced during a study of shared clonotypes between healthy human individuals. For the study at large: Ranging from 18 to 49 in age, donors were two women and three men. Regarding the study as a whole: Although depth was large, rarefaction showed that sequencing of the sorted subsets was incomplete. Relative to clonotypes present in all four donors, those not shared had lower generation probabilities.

Trimming took off 0 bases at V and 8 bases at J, with 16 bases between the two ends. CDR3 length: 16 residues. Germline CDR1 is SGHAT and CDR2 is FQNNGV. A remark on this clone: No antigen is known for it.

Clones were sequenced by immunoSEQ multiplex PCR, and TCRdb holds only the in-frame ones, with some missing. Altogether 2 million or so clones are present, around 95% being singletons, with the ten largest covering roughly 0.13%. The clonotype originates from a man younger than 35 in good health. Sequences were obtained from naive CD4+ T cells sorted from blood. Sample subset: CD45RA+ positively selected. The chain is built from TRBV11-2 and TRBJ1-4; D ambiguous. The CDR3 DNA is TGTGCCAGCAGCTTAGATGGAGGGCGAGGTCTCGAAAAACTGTTTTTT. Its protein product is CASSLDGGRGLEKLFF. The full variable domain, rest sourced from reference TRBV11-2 and TRBJ1-4, is EAGVAQSPRYKIIEKRQSVAFWCNPISGHATLYWYQQILGQGPKLLIQFQNNGVVDDSQLPKDRFSAERLKGVDSTLKIQPAKLEDSAVYLCASSLDGGRGLEKLFFGSGTQLSVL.